One sample yielded the 30 T cell receptor beta chains listed below, sequenced in a study of spatial heterogeneity in lung cancer. Time point indicated: sample taken at primary tumor resection. Extraction of whole RNA from tumor, nontumor lung or frozen PBMC preceded unsorted sequencing. TCRdb itself ran the 5' RACE reads through MiXCR, one entry per CDR3 protein. The profile shows around 4,000 distinct CDR3 sequences, about 18% of them singletons. The specimen was PBMCs, collected at surgery. The receptors stem from a male donor with early-stage non-small cell lung cancer.

The J gene is TRBJ2-5, the V gene TRBV12-3 or TRBV12-4; 8 bases agree with TRBD1. This CDR3 has 13 amino acids. With 5 bases clipped from V and 6 bases from J, the junction kept 5 bases outside the gene matches. CDR3 nucleotides: TGTGCCAGCAGTCCCCGACAGGGGCAGACCCAGTACTTC. It translates to CASSPRQGQTQYF.

This clonotype was picked up a small number of times. V usage is TRBV5-6 and J usage is TRBJ2-1; TRBD2 matches 11 bases. The CDR3 runs to 15 residues. CDR1 is SGHDT and CDR2 is YYEEEE in the germline V gene. Unmatched junction bases numbered 9, after V lost 5 bases and J lost 8 bases. CDR3 in amino acids: CASRKTSGNRYEQFF. The CDR3 DNA reads TGTGCCAGCAGAAAGACTAGCGGGAATCGGTATGAGCAGTTCTTC. The complete variable domain, with remaining parts taken from reference TRBV5-6 and TRBJ2-1, reads DAGVTQSPTHLIKTRGQQVTLRCSPKSGHDTVSWYQQALGQGPQFIFQYYEEEERQRGNFPDRFSGHQFPNYSSELNVNALLLGDSALYLCASRKTSGNRYEQFFGPGTRLTVL.

The chain links TRBV18 to TRBJ2-2, with TRBD1 identical over 8 bases. This CDR3 has 15 amino acids. Germline V gene lookup returns CDR1 KGHSH and CDR2 LQKENI. V lost 5 bases, J lost 3 bases, and 5 bases stayed unmatched. CDR3 amino acids: CASSEGQADTGELFF. CDR3 DNA sequence: TGTGCCAGCTCAGAGGGACAGGCAGACACCGGGGAGCTGTTTTTT.

V and J are TRBV28 and TRBJ2-7; 9 bases map to TRBD1. V lost 10 bases and J lost 2; bases outside the gene matches: 12. The CDR3 length is 15 residues. Per germline, CDR1 MDHEN and CDR2 SYDVKM. CDR3 sequence reads: CAIAGTGNRAYEQYF. The CDR3 nucleotides read TGTGCCATAGCCGGGACAGGGAATCGCGCCTACGAGCAGTACTTC.

This chain uses TRBV20-1 with TRBJ2-6; unclear D gene. This CDR3 is 15 amino acids long. V was pared by 1 base and J by 1 base, with 8 bases between. Germline V gene data show CDR1 as DFQATT and CDR2 as SNEGSKA (reference sequence). CDR3 residues: CSARVPGSGANVLTF. CDR3 nucleotides: TGCAGTGCTAGAGTACCCGGGTCTGGGGCCAACGTCCTGACTTTC.

V and J are TRBV14 and TRBJ1-5, with D hard to call. V was clipped by 1 base and J by 2 bases, with 9 bases between them. CDR1 and CDR2 (germline): SGHDN, FVKESK. There are 15 residues in the CDR3. The CDR3 here is CASSQVAQCNQPQHF. CDR3 in DNA: TGTGCCAGCAGCCAAGTGGCACAATGCAATCAGCCCCAGCATTTT.

In its sample, this clonotype was seen a few times. The chain links TRBV7-3 to TRBJ2-1, with D tentatively TRBD1 (6 bases). This CDR3 is 14 amino acids long. V lost 4 bases and J lost 4, with 11 bases in between. Germline loops: CDR1 SGHTA, CDR2 FQGTGA. CDR3 nucleotides: TGTGCCAGCAGCTCAACAGGGCGATACAATGAGCAGTTCTTC. It translates to CASSSTGRYNEQFF.

At least ten counts were recorded for this clonotype. The rearrangement joins TRBV2 to TRBJ2-7, with D tentatively TRBD2 (6 bases). V lost 5 bases, J lost 12 bases, and 23 bases lay in between. Germline CDR1 reads SNHLY; CDR2 reads FYNNEI. This CDR3 spans 14 amino acids. CDR3 sequence: CASSSGGTSRGLYF. The DNA of the CDR3 is TGTGCCAGCAGTTCCGGAGGTACTAGCCGAGGGCTGTACTTC.

The gene calls are TRBV20-1 and TRBJ2-3; 12 bases match TRBD2. The germline V gene has CDR1 DFQATT and CDR2 SNEGSKA (reference sequence). The CDR3 is 13 amino acids. The V and J ends lost 6 bases and 3 bases, in that order; junction bases with no gene match: 1. The CDR3, as DNA: TGCAGTGCCGGACTAGCGGGGACAGATACGCAGTATTTT. This gives the protein CSAGLAGTDTQYF.

The genes are TRBV7-2 and TRBJ1-5; D may be TRBD1 (5 bases). The CDR3 is 14 amino acids. Trimming took 5 bases from V and 4 from J, leaving 12 bases between them. The germline CDR1 and CDR2 sequences are SGHTA and FQGNSA. The CDR3 nucleotides are TGTGCCAGCAGCCGCGACAGCGGGAATCAGCCCCAGCATTTT. Its protein is CASSRDSGNQPQHF.

V usage is TRBV20-1 and J usage is TRBJ2-5; a possible D gene is TRBD2 (5 bases). Trimming left V 4 bases short and J 1 base short, with 13 bases between. The CDR3 extends over 14 amino acids. The germline V gene has CDR1 DFQATT and CDR2 SNEGSKA (reference sequence). The CDR3: CSAKETGFQETQYF. The CDR3, as DNA: TGCAGTGCTAAGGAAACGGGGTTCCAAGAGACCCAGTACTTC.

This sequence joins TRBV20-1 and TRBJ2-1; no clear D. This CDR3 is 11 amino acids long. Trimming removed 3 bases from V and 7 bases from J, with 7 bases in between. Germline-derived CDR1 and CDR2 are DFQATT and SNEGSKA (reference sequence). The CDR3, as DNA: TGCAGTGCTAGTAAGTCGAATGAGCAGTTCTTC. The encoded protein is CSASKSNEQFF.

This clonotype has a count of ten or more. This chain joins TRBV28 and TRBJ2-5; 7 bases agree with TRBD1. This CDR3 spans 13 amino acids. Trimming at V came to 6 bases and at J to 5 bases, leaving 6 bases not matched to a gene. Germline V gene sequence: CDR1 MDHEN, CDR2 SYDVKM. CDR3 sequence reads: CASRKQGWETQYF. CDR3 in DNA: TGTGCCAGCAGAAAACAGGGGTGGGAGACCCAGTACTTC.

This clonotype has a handful of counts. This rearrangement joins TRBV11-2 to TRBJ2-3, with 14 nucleotides matching TRBD2. The ends lost 0 bases at V and 3 bases at J; junction bases unmatched: 2. Germline V CDR1 and CDR2: SGHAT, FQNNGV. CDR3 size: 17 residues. The chain's CDR3 is CASSLEGTSGGTDTQYF. CDR3 nucleotides: TGTGCCAGCAGCTTAGAAGGGACTAGCGGGGGAACAGATACGCAGTATTTT.

This rearrangement joins TRBV20-1 to TRBJ2-7; 16 bases map to TRBD2. CDR3 length equals 16 residues. Germline V lookup: CDR1 DFQATT, CDR2 SNEGSKA (reference sequence). Losses at the gene ends were 1 base for V and 2 bases for J; bases not matched to a gene: 2. The CDR3 reads CSARAGTSGRAYEQYF. DNA for the CDR3: TGCAGTGCTAGAGCCGGGACTAGCGGGAGGGCCTACGAGCAGTACTTC.

Relative to its sample, this clonotype is medium-sized. The chain combines TRBV20-1 with TRBJ1-5, with D unclear. The CDR3 is 14 residues long. The germline gives CDR1 DFQATT, CDR2 SNEGSKA (reference sequence). The V gene lost 2 bases and the J gene lost 3 bases, with 11 bases spanning the gap. The CDR3 protein is CSARYGPINQPQHF. CDR3 coding DNA: TGCAGTGCTAGATACGGACCGATCAATCAGCCCCAGCATTTT.

This clonotype is termed medium-sized. The CDR3 protein is CASSLAPSSRAYEQYF. The DNA for the CDR3 is TGTGCCAGCAGTTTAGCGCCGTCCTCCCGGGCCTACGAGCAGTACTTC. The chain uses TRBV12-3 or TRBV12-4 and TRBJ2-7; D unclear. The V gene lost 0 bases and the J gene lost 2 bases, with 14 bases spanning the gap. The CDR3 is 16 residues long.

The chain links TRBV6-1 to TRBJ2-3; 10 bases line up with TRBD2. V lost 2 bases, J lost 4 bases, and 0 bases stayed unmatched. The CDR3 is made up of 14 amino acids. Germline V gene data show CDR1 as MNHNS and CDR2 as SASEGT. CDR3 amino acids: CASSELAGADTQYF. In nucleotides, the CDR3 is TGTGCCAGCAGTGAACTAGCGGGAGCAGATACGCAGTATTTT.

In this sample, this clonotype turned up a few times. The chain carries TRBV7-2 and TRBJ1-4, with 8 bases identical to TRBD1. The CDR3 extends over 15 amino acids. V was pared by 10 bases and J by 5 bases, with 12 bases of the junction left unmatched. Germline values: CDR1 SGHTA, CDR2 FQGNSA. CDR3: CATHPGDRLNEKLFF. The CDR3 DNA sequence: TGTGCCACCCACCCAGGGGACAGGTTAAATGAAAAACTGTTTTTT.

The chain employs TRBV20-1 and TRBJ2-7; TRBD1 matches at 11 bases. The CDR3 is made up of 15 amino acids. Trimming at V came to 5 bases and at J to 7 bases, leaving 13 bases not matched to a gene. In germline, CDR1 is DFQATT, CDR2 SNEGSKA (reference sequence). In DNA, the CDR3 is TGCAGTGCTTCTAACCGGGACAGGGGGACTCGGGAGCAGTACTTC. Its translation: CSASNRDRGTREQYF.

This clonotype was counted ten times or more. The chain employs TRBV7-8 and TRBJ1-1; tentative D call: TRBD1 (5 bases). This CDR3 spans 15 amino acids. Germline V gene lookup returns CDR1 SGHVS and CDR2 FQNEAQ. Trimming took 5 bases from V and 8 from J, leaving 21 bases between them. This CDR3 reads CASSPLSVGGSEAFF. Written as DNA, the CDR3 is TGTGCCAGCAGCCCCCTATCGGTGGGGGGATCCGAAGCTTTCTTT.

CDR3 in DNA: TGCGCCAGCAGGTGGGGGGCCCTTAGCACAGATACGCAGTATTTT. Amino acid sequence: CASRWGALSTDTQYF. This chain uses TRBV4-1 with TRBJ2-3, with D perhaps TRBD1 or TRBD2 (6 bases each). The CDR3 is made up of 15 amino acids. V dropped 6 bases and J dropped 0 bases, with 13 bases sitting between them. Germline CDR1 MGHRA, CDR2 YSYEKL.

By share, this clonotype ranks as medium-sized. This chain joins TRBV7-2 and TRBJ1-3; D ambiguous. Germline V gene lookup returns CDR1 SGHTA and CDR2 FQGNSA. The CDR3 runs 13 residues. V was pared by 1 base and J by 7 bases, with 8 bases between. The CDR3 sequence: CASSLGISNTIYF. As DNA, the CDR3 is TGTGCCAGCAGCTTAGGGATAAGTAACACCATATATTTT.

The chain couples TRBV20-1 to TRBJ1-2; unclear D gene. This CDR3 spans 16 amino acids. With 0 bases removed from V and 4 bases from J, the gap between germline ends came to 18 bases. The germline CDR1 and CDR2 sequences are DFQATT and SNEGSKA (reference sequence). The CDR3 DNA follows: TGCAGTGCTAGAGATCATTCCCGCGCAACCTCCTATGGCTACACCTTC. This encodes CSARDHSRATSYGYTF.

The chain has TRBV2 and TRBJ2-4; D possibly matches TRBD1 or TRBD2 (5 bases each). There are 15 residues in the CDR3. Trimming stripped 8 bases from V and 7 bases from J, with 21 bases between. The germline gives CDR1 SNHLY, CDR2 FYNNEI. The CDR3 here is CASSGGRQPGNIQYF. DNA of the CDR3: TGTGCCAGCTCAGGCGGGCGACAGCCTGGGAACATTCAGTACTTC.

The chain's CDR3 is CASSSGPVGTQYF. Written as DNA, the CDR3 is TGTGCCAGCAGCTCGGGCCCCGTCGGGACCCAGTACTTC. The chain is built from TRBV7-3 and TRBJ2-5; D is uncertain. The CDR3 totals 13 residues. V was trimmed by 4 bases and J by 7 bases, leaving 13 bases between them. Per germline, CDR1 SGHTA and CDR2 FQGTGA.

This clonotype was seen a handful of times. The V gene is TRBV7-9, the J gene TRBJ2-7; D not resolved. The CDR3 runs 13 residues. Germline V gene data show CDR1 as SEHNR and CDR2 as FQNEAQ (reference sequence). Trimming cost V 4 bases and J 1 base, with 8 bases left between them. This chain's CDR3 is CASSYWRSYEQYF. Written as DNA, the CDR3 is TGTGCCAGCAGCTATTGGCGGTCCTACGAGCAGTACTTC. Supplemented by reference TRBV7-9 and TRBJ2-7, the full variable domain reads DTGVSQNPRHKITKRGQNVTFRCDPISEHNRLYWYRQTLGQGPEFLTYFQNEAQLEKSRLLSDRFSAERPKGSFSTLEIQRTEQGDSAMYLCASSYWRSYEQYFGPGTRLTVT.

This clonotype has more than one count but fewer than ten. This chain connects TRBV20-1 to TRBJ2-1, with 7 bases aligning to TRBD1. The CDR3 runs 13 residues. The V segment lost 5 bases and the J segment 2 bases; nucleotides outside the gene matches: 3. The germline V gene encodes CDR1 DFQATT and CDR2 SNEGSKA (reference sequence). This CDR3 reads CSALQGTYNEQFF. The CDR3 DNA follows: TGCAGTGCTCTACAGGGGACCTACAATGAGCAGTTCTTC.

This clonotype is labeled as medium-sized. The V gene is TRBV12-3 or TRBV12-4, the J gene TRBJ1-2, with 7 positions matching TRBD1. Trimming at V came to 5 bases and at J to 3 bases, leaving 3 bases not matched to a gene. This CDR3 region has 13 residues. In DNA form, the CDR3 reads TGTGCCAGCAGTCCAGGGACAGACTATGGCTACACCTTC. As protein: CASSPGTDYGYTF.

This clonotype was recorded a few times. This chain links TRBV19 with TRBJ2-3; the match to TRBD2 covers 10 bases. Trimming removed 8 bases from V and 4 bases from J; junction bases left unmatched: 9. The CDR3 consists of 15 residues. The germline gives CDR1 LNHDA, CDR2 SQIVND (reference sequence). The CDR3 bases are TGTGCCAGTCAACTAGCGGGAACCGTCCCAGATACGCAGTATTTT. Translation: CASQLAGTVPDTQYF.